This entry describes one T cell receptor beta chain. This record comes from a study of blood T cells in healthy people across ages. It was with a sample-barcoded 5' primer and a J-beta primer mix that a second PCR of roughly 6 to 12 cycles was run. Each TCR beta cDNA got a 12-nucleotide random molecular identifier. TCRdb re-derived calls from the 5' RACE reads in MiXCR, one entry per CDR3 protein. Here the sample spans under 2,000,000 distinct CDR3 sequences, roughly 49% being singletons. V dropped 3 bases and J dropped 6 bases, with 12 bases sitting between them. There are 14 residues in the CDR3. The germline V gene has CDR1 SGHTA and CDR2 FQGNSA. Donor samples were obtained from healthy Caucasian individuals from Russia, aged about 6 to 90.

The source material was blood. The V call is TRBV7-2, the J call TRBJ1-5; TRBD1 is a possible D gene (5 bases). The TCR originated in a woman between 35 and 50 years old in good health. CDR3 sequence (DNA): TGTGCCAGCAGCTTGGAACAGGCCATTCAGCCCCAGCATTTT. Translated, it gives CASSLEQAIQPQHF.